These 24 T cell receptor beta chains share one sample of origin, sequenced in a study. TCRdb reprocessed the RT-PCR reads via MiXCR and lists one record per CDR3 protein. Among around 700,000 distinct CDR3 sequences listed, approximately 14% were seen once. Sequencing was performed on memory CD4+ T cells from blood. These receptor sequences come from a female donor in good health, serving as a healthy control.

The rearrangement joins TRBV6-5 to TRBJ2-5; the D is unclear. Trimming took 2 bases from V and 4 from J, leaving 14 bases between them. The germline V gene encodes CDR1 MNHEY and CDR2 SVGAGI. The CDR3 loop spans 15 amino acids. CDR3 nucleotides: TGTGCCAGCAGTTACATAGGAAAGGCGTTAGAGACCCAGTACTTC. Translated, it gives CASSYIGKALETQYF.

This clonotype was seen many times. The chain links TRBV7-2 to TRBJ2-4; 11 bases are shared with TRBD1. CDR1 and CDR2 (germline): SGHTA, FQGNSA. This CDR3 is built from 23 residues. Trimming cost V 5 bases and J 2 bases; bases outside gene matches: 26. The DNA for the CDR3 is TGTGCCAGCAGCGTCCGGACAGGGGGCGTTACATTACGGGAGATGGGGACCAAAAACATTCAGTACTTC. This translates into CASSVRTGGVTLREMGTKNIQYF.

This rearrangement joins TRBV20-1 to TRBJ1-1, with D unresolved. The CDR3 has 14 amino acids. The germline V and J ends were trimmed by 3 bases and 0 bases, with 11 bases remaining between them. The germline CDR1 and CDR2 sequences are DFQATT and SNEGSKA (reference sequence). The CDR3 coding sequence is TGCAGTGCTAGCCATCCACTCATGAACACTGAAGCTTTCTTT. Its protein is CSASHPLMNTEAFF.

V usage is TRBV4-3 and J usage is TRBJ1-6, with a weak D call TRBD1 (5 bases). Trimming cost V 0 bases and J 10 bases, with 13 bases left between them. The germline V gene encodes CDR1 LGHNA and CDR2 YSLEER. CDR3 length equals 15 residues. The CDR3 region has the DNA TGCGCCAGCAGCCAAGACGGGACTGTGGGCTCACCCCTCCACTTT. It encodes CASSQDGTVGSPLHF.

This clonotype has only a few counts. J is TRBJ2-7 and V is TRBV7-2; D might be TRBD1 (6 bases). V lost 5 bases, J lost 0 bases, and 14 bases lay in between. The length of the CDR3 is 15 residues. CDR1 and CDR2 from the germline V gene are SGHTA and FQGNSA. The CDR3 is CASSLSGQFSYEQYF. CDR3 sequence (DNA): TGTGCCAGCAGCCTGAGCGGACAGTTCTCCTACGAGCAGTACTTC.

This clonotype was seen ten or more times. The genes are TRBV20-1 and TRBJ2-7; TRBD2 might be the D (6 bases). The V end lost 0 bases, the J end lost 3 bases, and 12 bases lay between the germline ends. The CDR3 covers 14 residues. The germline V gene encodes CDR1 DFQATT and CDR2 SNEGSKA (reference sequence). CDR3 in DNA: TGCAGTGCTAGAGACCAGACTAGTTTCTACGAGCAGTACTTC. Its protein product is CSARDQTSFYEQYF.

This chain uses TRBV12-3 or TRBV12-4 with TRBJ2-7; 10 bases agree with TRBD1. Trimming took 6 bases from V and 5 from J; bases not matched to a gene: 7. The CDR3 has 14 amino acids. The CDR3 coding sequence is TGTGCCAGCAGAAACCGGGACAGGGGCGACGAGCAGTACTTC. This sequence encodes CASRNRDRGDEQYF.

This clonotype was seen at least ten times. The rearrangement joins TRBV10-3 to TRBJ1-5; TRBD1 aligns across 9 bases. After removal of 4 bases from V and 0 bases from J, the junction contained 10 bases not matched to a gene. The length of the CDR3 is 18 residues. The germline gives CDR1 ENHRY, CDR2 SYGVKD. The CDR3, as DNA: TGTGCCATCAGTGCCGGGACAGGGACGGGTAATAGCAATCAGCCCCAGCATTTT. This gives the protein CAISAGTGTGNSNQPQHF.

This clonotype was seen more than once but under ten times. This chain uses TRBV29-1 with TRBJ1-1; D is perhaps TRBD1 (5 bases). The CDR3 has 12 residues. Germline V gene sequence: CDR1 SQVTM, CDR2 ANQGSEA. V was shortened by 7 bases and J by 1 base, with 10 bases between the two germline ends. CDR3: CSGGLTNTEAFF. The CDR3 DNA sequence: TGCAGCGGGGGACTTACGAACACTGAAGCTTTCTTT.

The table lists this clonotype with many counts. The V gene is TRBV5-1, the J gene TRBJ2-3, with unresolved D. The CDR3 is made up of 16 amino acids. V was clipped by 0 bases and J by 0 bases, with 11 bases between them. The germline gives CDR1 SGHRS, CDR2 YFSETQ. CDR3 region: CASSLDGFVSTDTQYF. DNA for the CDR3: TGCGCCAGCAGCTTGGACGGGTTCGTCAGCACAGATACGCAGTATTTT.

This clonotype was counted a few times. The chain links TRBV28 to TRBJ2-6; no firm D call. The germline V gene encodes CDR1 MDHEN and CDR2 SYDVKM. Trimming shortened V by 10 bases and J by 2 bases, and 9 bases separated the two germline ends. The CDR3 loop spans 13 amino acids. Written as DNA, the CDR3 is TGTGCCACCCAGGCCCCTGGGGCCAACGTCCTGACTTTC. Translated: CATQAPGANVLTF.

This clonotype has a count of ten or more. The CDR3 bases are TGCGCCAGCAGCCGGGCGGCCAAGGGGGGCACAGATACGCAGTATTTT. This translates into CASSRAAKGGTDTQYF. The chain couples TRBV4-3 to TRBJ2-3, with D possibly being TRBD1 (6 bases). This CDR3 comprises 16 residues. Germline V CDR1 and CDR2: LGHNA, YSLEER. Trimming took 4 bases from V and 1 from J, leaving 15 bases between them.

The chain carries TRBV10-3 and TRBJ2-2; 9 bases are shared with TRBD1. The germline gives CDR1 ENHRY, CDR2 SYGVKD. After removal of 10 bases from V and 7 bases from J, the junction contained 10 bases not matched to a gene. This CDR3 has 14 amino acids. The CDR3 DNA is TGTGCCACCACCGGGACAGGGTATGACGGGGAGCTGTTTTTT. It specifies CATTGTGYDGELFF.

The sample holds a few counts of this clonotype. CDR3 in DNA: TGCAGTGTTCCTCCGACTAGACTGACCAAAAACATTCAGTACTTC. Its translation: CSVPPTRLTKNIQYF. The chain combines TRBV20-1 with TRBJ2-4; TRBD2 is a possible D gene (6 bases). The V end lost 7 bases, the J end lost 2 bases, and 18 bases lay between the germline ends. CDR3 size: 15 residues. CDR1 DFQATT and CDR2 SNEGSKA come from the germline V gene (reference sequence).

This clonotype appeared many times. The chain is built from TRBV20-1 and TRBJ2-7, with 11 nucleotides matching TRBD1. The CDR3 totals 15 residues. CDR1 DFQATT and CDR2 SNEGSKA come from the germline V gene (reference sequence). V shed 3 bases and J 2 bases; nucleotides not matched to a gene: 6. DNA of the CDR3: TGCAGTGCTAGTATGTGGGGACAGGGGGCCTACGAGCAGTACTTC. This gives the protein CSASMWGQGAYEQYF.

This clonotype has at least ten counts. The chain recombines TRBV20-1 with TRBJ2-5; D remains unclear. The V and J ends lost 3 bases and 0 bases respectively, with 5 bases between them. This CDR3 region has 12 residues. The germline gives CDR1 DFQATT, CDR2 SNEGSKA (reference sequence). CDR3 in amino acids: CSASENQETQYF. Here the CDR3 DNA reads TGCAGTGCTAGCGAGAACCAAGAGACCCAGTACTTC.

The V and J genes are TRBV6-5 and TRBJ1-4; no clear D. The V gene's germline CDR1 is MNHEY and CDR2 SVGAGI. The V end was cut by 2 bases, the J end by 2 bases, with 12 bases between. The CDR3 is 16 residues long. Here the CDR3 reads CASSYKGRGTNEKLFF. In DNA form, the CDR3 reads TGTGCCAGCAGTTACAAAGGGCGTGGGACTAATGAAAAACTGTTTTTT.

The J gene is TRBJ1-6, the V gene TRBV20-1, with a weak D call TRBD1 (5 bases). CDR1 is DFQATT and CDR2 is SNEGSKA in the germline V gene (reference sequence). V was clipped by 0 bases and J by 7 bases, with 19 bases between them. The CDR3 loop spans 17 amino acids. The CDR3 DNA reads as TGCAGTGCTAGAGATGATAAAAAGGGGATGGAGAATTCACCCCTCCACTTT. Its translation is CSARDDKKGMENSPLHF.

This clonotype has at least ten counts. The V and J genes are TRBV10-3 and TRBJ2-1, with a possible D match to TRBD2 (6 bases). The V and J ends lost 4 bases and 0 bases respectively, with 10 bases between them. The V gene's germline CDR1 is ENHRY and CDR2 SYGVKD. This CDR3 is 15 amino acids long. The CDR3 DNA is TGTGCCATCAGTGGGGGTAGCGGCTCCTACAATGAGCAGTTCTTC. It translates to CAISGGSGSYNEQFF.

This clonotype was observed many times. The genes are TRBV7-2 and TRBJ2-3; 8 bases match TRBD1. Trimming removed 4 bases from V and 6 bases from J; junction bases left unmatched: 6. The CDR3 contains 14 residues. The germline V gene encodes CDR1 SGHTA and CDR2 FQGNSA. The DNA of the CDR3 is TGTGCCAGCAGCTCAGACAGGGGAAGGGATACGCAGTATTTT. This encodes CASSSDRGRDTQYF. Looking up the rest from reference TRBV7-2 and TRBJ2-3 gives the full variable domain: GAGVSQSPSNKVTEKGKDVELRCDPISGHTALYWYRQSLGQGLEFLIYFQGNSAPDKSGLPSDRFSAERTGGSVSTLTIQRTQQEDSAVYLCASSSDRGRDTQYFGPGTRLTVL.

This clonotype was seen repeatedly, ten times or more. The chain couples TRBV20-1 to TRBJ2-2; D remains ambiguous. CDR3 length equals 12 residues. The germline CDR1 and CDR2 sequences are DFQATT and SNEGSKA (reference sequence). V lost 2 bases, J lost 4 bases, and 5 bases lay in between. As DNA, the CDR3 is TGCAGTGCTAGACTATTCACCGGGGAGCTGTTTTTT. It translates to CSARLFTGELFF.

This clonotype showed up just a few times. The chain joins TRBV7-7 to TRBJ2-1; the match to TRBD2 covers 10 bases. Germline V gene data show CDR1 as SSHAT and CDR2 as FNYEAQ (reference sequence). V was clipped by 5 bases and J by 3 bases; unmatched bases: 28. CDR3 length equals 23 residues. CDR3 bases: TGTGCCAGCAGCACACTGCGGGCTAGCGGGGGAGCCGACCCGACTGACATCTACAATGAGCAGTTCTTC. Translation gives CASSTLRASGGADPTDIYNEQFF. Together with reference TRBV7-7 and TRBJ2-1, the CDR3 gives the full variable domain: GAGVSQSPRYKVTKRGQDVTLRCDPISSHATLYWYQQALGQGPEFLTYFNYEAQPDKSGLPSDRFSAERPEGSISTLTIQRTEQRDSAMYRCASSTLRASGGADPTDIYNEQFFGPGTRLTVL.

The V and J genes are TRBV28 and TRBJ2-3, with 8 bases aligning to TRBD2. V gave up 6 bases and J gave up 6 bases; unmatched junction bases: 8. Germline-derived CDR1 and CDR2 are MDHEN and SYDVKM. This CDR3 has 14 amino acids. CDR3 amino acids: CASSGAGVGDTQYF. The DNA for the CDR3 is TGTGCCAGCAGCGGAGCGGGAGTGGGGGATACGCAGTATTTT.

This clonotype has a handful of counts. The chain uses TRBV10-3 and TRBJ1-1; no clear D gene. The CDR3 runs to 11 residues. With 3 bases removed from V and 7 bases from J, the gap between germline ends came to 6 bases. Germline V CDR1 and CDR2: ENHRY, SYGVKD. CDR3 nucleotides: TGTGCCATCAGTGATGGGTTTGAAGCTTTCTTT. It is translated as CAISDGFEAFF.